A single sample gave rise to the 30 T cell receptor beta chains below, sequenced in a study of T cell changes during pregnancy in multiple sclerosis. TCRdb keeps only in-frame clones here, not all; method: immunoSEQ multiplex PCR. Of around 80,000 clones detected, about 90% appear once; the ten largest clones hold about 3%. The source material was peripheral blood, sampled before pregnancy. Every receptor here comes from a female donor with multiple sclerosis, enrolled in a pregnancy study.

The chain is built from TRBV28 and TRBJ2-7; 9 bases agree with TRBD2. V gave up 6 bases and J gave up 4 bases; unmatched junction bases: 7. The CDR3 totals 14 residues. CDR1 and CDR2 from the germline V gene are MDHEN and SYDVKM. CDR3 nucleotide sequence: TGTGCCAGCAGCTCCGGACTAGCGAGTTACGAGCAGTACTTC. Encoded protein: CASSSGLASYEQYF. Filled out from reference TRBV28 and TRBJ2-7, the complete variable domain reads DVKVTQSSRYLVKRTGEKVFLECVQDMDHENMFWYRQDPGLGLRLIYFSYDVKMKEKGDIPEGYSVSREKKERFSLILESASTNQTSMYLCASSSGLASYEQYFGPGTRLTVT.

This clone was counted once. The chain is built from TRBV7-9 and TRBJ2-7, with 8 bases that match TRBD2. Per germline, CDR1 SEHNR and CDR2 FQNEAQ (reference sequence). The CDR3 consists of 16 residues. The ends lost 5 bases at V and 0 bases at J; junction bases unmatched: 9. Written as DNA, the CDR3 is TGTGCCAGCAGCCTAGATACTAGCGGATCCTCCTACGAGCAGTACTTC. This encodes CASSLDTSGSSYEQYF.

This sequence joins TRBV7-9 and TRBJ2-3; tentative D call: TRBD2 (5 bases). This CDR3 has 13 amino acids. The germline gives CDR1 SEHNR, CDR2 FQNEAQ (reference sequence). Trimming stripped 5 bases from V and 5 bases from J, with 11 bases between. Here the CDR3 reads CASSPSGVDTQYF. CDR3 DNA: TGTGCCAGCAGCCCGTCCGGGGTAGATACGCAGTATTTT. Complete variable domain (other parts from reference TRBV7-9 and TRBJ2-3): DTGVSQNPRHKITKRGQNVTFRCDPISEHNRLYWYRQTLGQGPEFLTYFQNEAQLEKSRLLSDRFSAERPKGSFSTLEIQRTEQGDSAMYLCASSPSGVDTQYFGPGTRLTVL.

The V call is TRBV5-1, the J call TRBJ2-2, with TRBD1 matching 10 bases. The J segment lost 7 bases and the V segment lost 2 bases, leaving 5 bases of the junction unmatched. The length of the CDR3 is 15 residues. CDR1 and CDR2 (germline): SGHRS, YFSETQ. CDR3 nucleotides: TGCGCCAGCAGCTTTGACAGGGGGCCCCACGGGGAGCTGTTTTTT. Encoded protein: CASSFDRGPHGELFF.

The chain is built from TRBV10-3 and TRBJ2-7, with 7 bases lining up with TRBD2. V trimming: 3 bases; J trimming: 0 bases; junction bases outside the gene matches: 8. Germline V gene lookup returns CDR1 ENHRY and CDR2 SYGVKD. This CDR3 has 16 residues. CDR3 coding DNA: TGTGCCATCAGTGACCCAGGACTAGTTGCCTCCTACGAGCAGTACTTC. As protein: CAISDPGLVASYEQYF.

J is TRBJ2-3 and V is TRBV2; D is perhaps TRBD1 (5 bases). The germline V and J ends were trimmed by 6 bases and 2 bases, with 9 bases remaining between them. Germline V gives CDR1 SNHLY, CDR2 FYNNEI. The CDR3 length is 13 residues. The CDR3 DNA reads TGTGCCAGCAGCGAGACAGACACAGATACGCAGTATTTT. Translated: CASSETDTDTQYF.

The rearrangement links TRBV4-3 to TRBJ2-1; 9 bases map to TRBD2. The CDR3 is 18 residues long. With 3 bases clipped from V and 6 bases from J, the junction kept 15 bases outside the gene matches. The germline V gene has CDR1 LGHNA and CDR2 YSLEER. CDR3 in DNA: TGCGCCAGCAGCCAGGAACCGTTTTTGCGGGGGGGACTCAATGAGCAGTTCTTC. This translates into CASSQEPFLRGGLNEQFF.

CDR3 sequence: CASSLGPSSSEQYF. The CDR3 DNA follows: TGTGCCAGCAGCTTAGGTCCTAGTTCCAGCGAGCAGTACTTC. The chain is built from TRBV7-9 and TRBJ2-7; D gene unclear. CDR3 length: 14 amino acids. Germline CDR1 and CDR2: SEHNR and FQNEAQ (reference sequence). Trimming stripped 1 base from V and 6 bases from J, with 13 bases between.

This rearrangement joins TRBV19 to TRBJ2-3; D is unclear. V lost 10 bases to trimming and J lost 4 bases, with 15 bases between them. Looked up from germline, CDR1 is LNHDA and CDR2 is SQIVND (reference sequence). This CDR3 contains 13 residues. In DNA form, the CDR3 reads TGTGCCACACGACGGTTGAGCGCAGATACGCAGTATTTT. Translation: CATRRLSADTQYF.

CDR3 sequence reads: CASSLGGAANEKLFF. The CDR3 DNA is TGTGCCAGCAGTCTTGGGGGGGCAGCTAATGAAAAACTGTTTTTT. This chain joins TRBV28 and TRBJ1-4; D possibly corresponds to TRBD1 (6 bases). This CDR3 comprises 15 residues. Trimming cost V 5 bases and J 3 bases, with 13 bases left between them. From germline, CDR1 is MDHEN and CDR2 SYDVKM.

This chain links TRBV4-1 with TRBJ2-7; D is unresolved. V lost 0 bases to trimming and J lost 9 bases, with 12 bases between them. This CDR3 is built from 13 residues. Germline V gene lookup returns CDR1 MGHRA and CDR2 YSYEKL. CDR3 sequence reads: CASSQESAGAQYF. The CDR3 DNA reads as TGCGCCAGCAGCCAAGAATCCGCCGGAGCGCAGTACTTC.

The rearrangement uses TRBV7-9 and TRBJ1-3; D possibly corresponds to TRBD1 (5 bases). Germline V gives CDR1 SEHNR, CDR2 FQNEAQ (reference sequence). Deletions cut 5 bases from V and 9 bases from J, with 17 bases between. The length of the CDR3 is 14 residues. DNA of the CDR3: TGTGCCAGCAGCCCTGGGAGGGGATCCGTCACCATATATTTT. It codes for CASSPGRGSVTIYF.

This chain links TRBV7-9 with TRBJ2-1, with a weak D call TRBD2 (6 bases). CDR3 length: 17 residues. CDR1 is SEHNR and CDR2 is FQNEAQ in the germline V gene (reference sequence). V lost 0 bases, J lost 3 bases, and 15 bases lay in between. CDR3 loop: CASSLASSRDFYNEQFF. The CDR3 DNA reads as TGTGCCAGCAGCTTAGCCTCAAGCCGGGACTTCTACAATGAGCAGTTCTTC. The full variable domain, its missing parts supplied by reference TRBV7-9 and TRBJ2-1, is DTGVSQNPRHKITKRGQNVTFRCDPISEHNRLYWYRQTLGQGPEFLTYFQNEAQLEKSRLLSDRFSAERPKGSFSTLEIQRTEQGDSAMYLCASSLASSRDFYNEQFFGPGTRLTVL.

The chain is built from TRBV7-2 and TRBJ2-7; D perhaps matches TRBD2 (8 bases). The germline V gene has CDR1 SGHTA and CDR2 FQGNSA. CDR3 size: 18 residues. Trimming pared 1 base from V and 7 bases from J, leaving 26 bases between. The CDR3 DNA follows: TGTGCCAGCAGCTTAGGGGACAGTCCGGGACTAGGCCCTTGGGAGCAGTACTTC. It translates to CASSLGDSPGLGPWEQYF.

This chain uses TRBV5-6 with TRBJ2-3, with TRBD2 matching over 8 bases. Germline trimming cut 0 bases from V and 5 bases from J; bases unmatched to any gene: 8. CDR3 size: 16 residues. Germline values: CDR1 SGHDT, CDR2 YYEEEE. As DNA, the CDR3 is TGTGCCAGCAGCTTGGCGGGAGGGCCAGGGAGAGATACGCAGTATTTT. It codes for CASSLAGGPGRDTQYF.

This clone showed up just once. The chain employs TRBV5-1 and TRBJ2-7; 9 bases map to TRBD2. The germline V gene encodes CDR1 SGHRS and CDR2 YFSETQ. J lost 2 bases, V lost 4 bases, and 13 bases had no gene match. The CDR3 runs to 17 residues. In nucleotides, the CDR3 is TGCGCCAGCAGCGCCGCTCTAGCGGGATTAGGGACCTACGAGCAGTACTTC. It is translated as CASSAALAGLGTYEQYF. Together with reference TRBV5-1 and TRBJ2-7, the CDR3 gives the full variable domain: KAGVTQTPRYLIKTRGQQVTLSCSPISGHRSVSWYQQTPGQGLQFLFEYFSETQRNKGNFPGRFSGRQFSNSRSEMNVSTLELGDSALYLCASSAALAGLGTYEQYFGPGTRLTVT.

V is TRBV4-1 and J is TRBJ2-1; 13 nucleotides line up with TRBD2. This CDR3 has 17 residues. V shed 1 base and J 8 bases; nucleotides not matched to a gene: 8. Germline CDR1 reads MGHRA; CDR2 reads YSYEKL. The chain's CDR3 is CASSQVAGLAGDDEQFF. In nucleotides, the CDR3 is TGCGCCAGCAGCCAAGTAGCCGGACTAGCGGGAGATGATGAGCAGTTCTTC.

The chain joins TRBV19 to TRBJ2-5; a possible D gene is TRBD2 (5 bases). The CDR3 spans 15 residues. The germline V and J ends were trimmed by 3 bases and 4 bases, with 15 bases remaining between them. CDR1 is LNHDA and CDR2 is SQIVND in the germline V gene (reference sequence). CDR3 nucleotides: TGTGCCAGTAGTATGGGAGCCGCCGTAGGAGAGACCCAGTACTTC. Encoded protein: CASSMGAAVGETQYF.

The chain carries TRBV5-1 and TRBJ2-2; TRBD2 matches at 12 bases. J was trimmed by 5 bases and V by 4 bases; bases with no gene match: 9. The CDR3 extends over 17 amino acids. The germline gives CDR1 SGHRS, CDR2 YFSETQ. The CDR3 DNA reads TGCGCCAGCAGCCCACTAGCGGGAGGAACCCGAACCGGGGAGCTGTTTTTT. Translating gives CASSPLAGGTRTGELFF.

The chain combines TRBV19 with TRBJ2-1; D gene unclear. Deletions cut 8 bases from V and 1 base from J, with 3 bases between. The CDR3 has 11 amino acids. Germline V gene lookup returns CDR1 LNHDA and CDR2 SQIVND (reference sequence). DNA for the CDR3: TGTGCCAGTCTTTCCTACAATGAGCAGTTCTTC. Translated: CASLSYNEQFF. Full variable domain (rest looked up from reference TRBV19 and TRBJ2-1): DGGITQSPKYLFRKEGQNVTLSCEQNLNHDAMYWYRQDPGQGLRLIYYSQIVNDFQKGDIAEGYSVSREKKESFPLTVTSAQKNPTAFYLCASLSYNEQFFGPGTRLTVL.

The chain links TRBV29-1 to TRBJ2-7, with TRBD2 matching over 8 bases. The CDR3 extends over 14 amino acids. Trimming removed 6 bases from V and 4 bases from J; junction bases left unmatched: 11. The germline gives CDR1 SQVTM, CDR2 ANQGSEA. CDR3 nucleotides: TGCAGCGTACCTGGGGGTAGCGGGATGTACGAGCAGTACTTC. Translated: CSVPGGSGMYEQYF.

The chain combines TRBV6-1 with TRBJ1-5; D gene unclear. CDR1 and CDR2 from the germline V gene are MNHNS and SASEGT. This CDR3 has 13 residues. V lost 6 bases to trimming and J lost 6 bases, with 12 bases between them. CDR3 nucleotides: TGTGCCAGCAGGGGAGGTAAGGGTCAGCCCCAGCATTTT. Encoded protein: CASRGGKGQPQHF.

V gene TRBV7-9 combines with J gene TRBJ2-1; 10 nucleotides match TRBD2. In germline, CDR1 is SEHNR, CDR2 FQNEAQ (reference sequence). This CDR3 contains 17 residues. V gave up 4 bases and J gave up 7 bases; unmatched junction bases: 13. CDR3 in amino acids: CASSYPYLAGEGNEQFF. CDR3 bases: TGTGCCAGCAGCTACCCCTATCTAGCGGGAGAAGGTAATGAGCAGTTCTTC.

The V call is TRBV27, the J call TRBJ1-1; 11 nucleotides line up with TRBD1. J lost 13 bases, V lost 2 bases, and 6 bases had no gene match. This CDR3 is built from 13 residues. Germline lookup yields CDR1 MNHEY and CDR2 SMNVEV (reference sequence). CDR3 sequence (DNA): TGTGCCAGCAGTTTAGGGGGACAGGGGGTTTTTTTCTTT. Translated: CASSLGGQGVFFF.

The CDR3 region has the DNA TGTGCCAGCAGTAATACATACACAGATACGCAGTATTTT. It yields the protein CASSNTYTDTQYF. V gene TRBV6-1 combines with J gene TRBJ2-3; D remains ambiguous. CDR1 MNHNS and CDR2 SASEGT come from the germline V gene. V gave up 5 bases and J gave up 2 bases, with 8 bases separating them. The CDR3 sequence is 13 residues long.

The table lists this clone with a count of one. The chain has TRBV18 and TRBJ2-3; 11 bases match TRBD2. Per germline, CDR1 KGHSH and CDR2 LQKENI. V gave up 5 bases and J gave up 5 bases; unmatched junction bases: 3. The CDR3 loop spans 14 amino acids. The CDR3 sequence: CASSILAGVDTQYF. CDR3 nucleotides: TGTGCCAGCTCAATACTAGCGGGAGTAGATACGCAGTATTTT.

This clone was observed a handful of times. The J gene is TRBJ2-7, the V gene TRBV7-2; a weak D match, TRBD2 (5 bases). The CDR3 loop spans 14 amino acids. With 5 bases removed from V and 6 bases from J, the gap between germline ends came to 17 bases. In germline, CDR1 is SGHTA, CDR2 FQGNSA. The CDR3 nucleotides are TGTGCCAGCAGCACCCCCGCCGGGGTAGGCGAGCAGTACTTC. As protein: CASSTPAGVGEQYF.

This clone was recorded once. The rearrangement uses TRBV7-9 and TRBJ1-2; 9 bases match TRBD1. This CDR3 comprises 13 residues. Per germline, CDR1 SEHNR and CDR2 FQNEAQ (reference sequence). Germline trimming cut 10 bases from V and 5 bases from J; bases unmatched to any gene: 8. CDR3 nucleotides: TGTGCCATTGAACAGGGGGCCGGGTATGGCTACACCTTC. It specifies CAIEQGAGYGYTF.

This CDR3 is CASSLALLAKNIQYF. The CDR3 DNA reads TGTGCCAGCAGTTTGGCCCTCCTAGCCAAAAACATTCAGTACTTC. The genes are TRBV28 and TRBJ2-4, with no clear D. Germline CDR1 is MDHEN and CDR2 is SYDVKM. Between the trimmed V and J ends, which lost 3 bases and 0 bases, there was a span of 9 bases. This CDR3 comprises 15 residues. Based on the CDR3 plus reference TRBV28 and TRBJ2-4, the full variable domain is DVKVTQSSRYLVKRTGEKVFLECVQDMDHENMFWYRQDPGLGLRLIYFSYDVKMKEKGDIPEGYSVSREKKERFSLILESASTNQTSMYLCASSLALLAKNIQYFGAGTRLSVL.

This sequence joins TRBV11-3 and TRBJ2-2; 7 bases align to TRBD2. Losses at the gene ends were 4 bases for V and 5 bases for J; bases not matched to a gene: 13. Germline CDR1 reads SGHNT; CDR2 reads YENEEA. The CDR3 is 17 amino acids. CDR3 sequence (DNA): TGTGCCAGCAGCTACTCACCGGGACTAAAGTTTACCGGGGAGCTGTTTTTT. Translation: CASSYSPGLKFTGELFF.